The entry below describes one TCR beta chain. The sample is drawn from a study of blood T cell repertoires in COVID-19. Study background: Spain, Italy and the United States supplied samples that represented acute and convalescent COVID-19. The cDNA or gDNA used as material had been derived from T cells, B-cell-depleted T cells, or PBMCs.

The CDR3 has 13 residues. Trimming took 8 bases from V and 8 from J; bases not matched to a gene: 5. Germline CDR1 reads SNHLY; CDR2 reads FYNNEI. In the study's own analysis: Estimates of nucleated cell counts were drawn from the amplification of reference gene primers. Assay: immunoSEQ multiplex PCR; the TCRdb copy retains only in-frame clones and omits some. V, J and clone size reflect that table, while D and trimming were determined from the DNA. Among about 120,000 clones, 70% to 80% were seen once, and the ten largest hold approximately 25%. The chain is built from TRBV2 and TRBJ2-4; 11 positions match TRBD1. The sequenced sample was peripheral blood. The receptor's source is a human donor in a cohort sampled during active COVID-19. The CDR3: CASLGQGEDIQYF. The CDR3 bases are TGTGCCAGCCTGGGACAGGGGGAAGACATTCAGTACTTC.